The clone carrying this T cell receptor beta chain was observed at least ten times. Germline CDR1 and CDR2: SGHRS and YFSETQ. V dropped 3 bases and J dropped 5 bases, with 12 bases sitting between them. This CDR3 has 13 amino acids. TCRdb processed the 5' RACE reads anew with MiXCR; each CDR3 protein has one entry. The profile shows about 79,000 distinct CDR3 sequences, 13% to 15% of them singletons. The source of the sample is a study of neurological immune-mediated disorders. Serving as healthy controls were blood bank volunteers based in Maryland, USA. This chain uses TRBV5-1 with TRBJ2-7; the D is unclear. Sequenced input: PBMCs. The TCR comes from a woman aged 45-60 years in good health. The CDR3 DNA sequence: TGCGCCAGCAGCTGGCCTCTGGGTAACGAGCAGTACTTC. Translation gives CASSWPLGNEQYF.